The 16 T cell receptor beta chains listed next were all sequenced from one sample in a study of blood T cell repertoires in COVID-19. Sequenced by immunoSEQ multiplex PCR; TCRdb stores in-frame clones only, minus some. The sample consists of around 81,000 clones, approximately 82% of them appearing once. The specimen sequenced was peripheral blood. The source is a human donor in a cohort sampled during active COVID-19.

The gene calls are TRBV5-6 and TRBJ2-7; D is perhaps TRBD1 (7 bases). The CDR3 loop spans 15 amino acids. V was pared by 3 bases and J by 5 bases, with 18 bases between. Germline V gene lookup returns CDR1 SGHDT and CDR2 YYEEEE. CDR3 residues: CASSSIDRDSHEQYF. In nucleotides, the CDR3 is TGTGCCAGCAGCTCGATTGACAGGGACTCGCACGAGCAGTACTTC.

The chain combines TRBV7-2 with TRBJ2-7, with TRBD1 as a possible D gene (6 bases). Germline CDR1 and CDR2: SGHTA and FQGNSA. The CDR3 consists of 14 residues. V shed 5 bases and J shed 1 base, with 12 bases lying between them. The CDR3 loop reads CASSPLGGSYEQYF. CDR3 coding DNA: TGTGCCAGCAGCCCCCTAGGGGGTTCCTACGAGCAGTACTTC.

The CDR3 protein is CASSDRGSTDTQYF. DNA of the CDR3: TGTGCCAGCAGTGACAGGGGAAGCACAGATACGCAGTATTTT. This sequence joins TRBV6-1 and TRBJ2-3, with D tentatively TRBD1 (6 bases). Trimming removed 3 bases at V and 0 bases at J, with 7 bases between. The CDR3 consists of 14 residues. CDR1 and CDR2 (germline): MNHNS, SASEGT.

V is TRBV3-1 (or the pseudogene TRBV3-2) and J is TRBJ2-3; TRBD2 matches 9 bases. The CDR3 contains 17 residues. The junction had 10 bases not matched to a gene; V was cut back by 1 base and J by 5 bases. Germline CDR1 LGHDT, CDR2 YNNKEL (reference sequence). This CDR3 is CASSQVARGGFQDTQYF. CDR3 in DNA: TGTGCCAGCAGCCAAGTGGCGCGGGGGGGGTTCCAAGATACGCAGTATTTT.

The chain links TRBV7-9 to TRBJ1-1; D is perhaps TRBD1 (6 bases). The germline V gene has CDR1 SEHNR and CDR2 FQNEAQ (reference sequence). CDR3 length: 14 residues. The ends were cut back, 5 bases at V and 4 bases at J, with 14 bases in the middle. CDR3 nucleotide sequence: TGTGCCAGCAGCCCGGTAGGGGGGGTCACTGAAGCTTTCTTT. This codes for CASSPVGGVTEAFF.

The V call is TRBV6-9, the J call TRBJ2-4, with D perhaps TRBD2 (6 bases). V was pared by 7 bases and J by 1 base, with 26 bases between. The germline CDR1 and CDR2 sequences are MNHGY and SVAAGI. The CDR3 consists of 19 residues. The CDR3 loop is CASIREDIVRVSAKNIQYF. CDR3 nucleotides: TGTGCCAGCATAAGGGAGGACATTGTCCGAGTTTCGGCCAAAAACATTCAGTACTTC.

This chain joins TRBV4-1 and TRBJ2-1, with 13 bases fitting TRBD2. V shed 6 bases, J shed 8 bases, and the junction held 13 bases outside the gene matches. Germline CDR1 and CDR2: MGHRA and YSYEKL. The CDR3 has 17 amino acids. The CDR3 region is CASRHGNGLAGEDEQFF. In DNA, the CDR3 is TGCGCCAGCAGGCACGGGAATGGACTAGCGGGGGAGGATGAGCAGTTCTTC.

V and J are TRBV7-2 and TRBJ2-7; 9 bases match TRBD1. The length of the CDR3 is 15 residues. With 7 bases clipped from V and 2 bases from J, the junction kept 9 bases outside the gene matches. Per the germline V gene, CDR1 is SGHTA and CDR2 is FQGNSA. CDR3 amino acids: CASTLTGTGPYEQYF. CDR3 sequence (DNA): TGTGCCAGCACCCTCACCGGGACAGGGCCCTACGAGCAGTACTTC.

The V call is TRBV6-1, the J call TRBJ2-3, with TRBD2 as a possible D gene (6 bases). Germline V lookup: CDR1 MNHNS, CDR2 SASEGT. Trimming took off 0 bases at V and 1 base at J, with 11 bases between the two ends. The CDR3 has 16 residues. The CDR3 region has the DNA TGTGCCAGCAGTGAAGCGCTGGGGACTCGCACAGATACGCAGTATTTT. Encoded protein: CASSEALGTRTDTQYF.

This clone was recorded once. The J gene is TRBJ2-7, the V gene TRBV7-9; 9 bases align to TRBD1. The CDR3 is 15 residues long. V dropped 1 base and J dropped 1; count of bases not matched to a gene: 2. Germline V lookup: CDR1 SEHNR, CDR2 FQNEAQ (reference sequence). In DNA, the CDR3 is TGTGCCAGCAGCTTAGGGACAGGGGCTTCCTACGAGCAGTACTTC. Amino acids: CASSLGTGASYEQYF.

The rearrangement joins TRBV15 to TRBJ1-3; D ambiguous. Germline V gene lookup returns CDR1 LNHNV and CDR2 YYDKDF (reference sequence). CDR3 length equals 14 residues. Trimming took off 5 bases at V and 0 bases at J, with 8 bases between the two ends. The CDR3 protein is CATSVTSSGNTIYF. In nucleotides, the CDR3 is TGTGCCACCAGCGTCACCAGCTCTGGAAACACCATATATTTT.

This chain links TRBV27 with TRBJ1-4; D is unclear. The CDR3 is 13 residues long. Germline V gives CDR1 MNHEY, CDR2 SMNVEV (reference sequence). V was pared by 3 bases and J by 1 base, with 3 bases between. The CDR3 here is CASSFLTNEKLFF. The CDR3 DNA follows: TGTGCCAGCAGTTTTCTAACTAATGAAAAACTGTTTTTT.

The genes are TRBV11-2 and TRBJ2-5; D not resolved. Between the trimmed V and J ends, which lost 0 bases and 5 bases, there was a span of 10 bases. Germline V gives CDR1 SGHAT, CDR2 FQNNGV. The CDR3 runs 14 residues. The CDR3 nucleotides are TGTGCCAGCAGCTTAGATCTCTTCGGGGAGACCCAGTACTTC. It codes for CASSLDLFGETQYF.

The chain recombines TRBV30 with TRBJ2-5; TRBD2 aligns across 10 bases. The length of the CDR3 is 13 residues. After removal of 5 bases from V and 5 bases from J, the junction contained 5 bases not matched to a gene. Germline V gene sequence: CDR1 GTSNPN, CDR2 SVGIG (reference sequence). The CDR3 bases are TGTGCCTGGTCAGGACTAGCGGCGGAGACCCAGTACTTC. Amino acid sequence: CAWSGLAAETQYF.

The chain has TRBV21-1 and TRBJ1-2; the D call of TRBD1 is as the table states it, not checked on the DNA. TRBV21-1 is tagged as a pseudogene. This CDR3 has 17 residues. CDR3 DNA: TGTGCCAGCAGCAGCTGGGACAGGGGGCCCAAGGACTATGGCTACACCTTC. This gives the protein CASSSWDRGPKDYGYTF.

The DNA for the CDR3 is TGTGCCAGCAGTCAGCGGGGGGTGACCTACGAGCAGTACTTC. This translates into CASSQRGVTYEQYF. V is TRBV6-2 or TRBV6-3 and J is TRBJ2-7, with 9 bases fitting TRBD2. This CDR3 comprises 14 residues. The V gene end was trimmed by 5 bases and the J gene end by 2 bases; junction bases not matched to a gene: 4. Germline V gene data show CDR1 as MNHEY and CDR2 as SVGEGT.